Sequencing of this TCR beta chain was carried out in a study of T cells after yellow fever vaccination. This clonotype was picked up many times. The CDR3 extends over 15 amino acids. Trimming left V 5 bases short and J 4 bases short, with 15 bases between. Germline CDR1 SEHNR, CDR2 FQNEAQ (reference sequence). TCRdb re-analysed the 5' RACE reads in MiXCR, keeping a single row per CDR3 protein. Seen here are about 180,000 distinct CDR3 sequences, about 6% observed once, and the top ten hold 2.5% to 3.5%. This rearrangement joins TRBV7-9 to TRBJ2-1; D is ambiguous. This sequence was found in a man aged 18 to 29 who received the YFV17D yellow fever vaccine. Sequencing was performed on CD4+ T cells sorted from PBMCs, taken on the day of the first yellow fever vaccination. CDR3 nucleotide sequence: TGTGCCAGCAGCCCCAAGGACCCCACATACAATGAGCAGTTCTTC. Its protein is CASSPKDPTYNEQFF.